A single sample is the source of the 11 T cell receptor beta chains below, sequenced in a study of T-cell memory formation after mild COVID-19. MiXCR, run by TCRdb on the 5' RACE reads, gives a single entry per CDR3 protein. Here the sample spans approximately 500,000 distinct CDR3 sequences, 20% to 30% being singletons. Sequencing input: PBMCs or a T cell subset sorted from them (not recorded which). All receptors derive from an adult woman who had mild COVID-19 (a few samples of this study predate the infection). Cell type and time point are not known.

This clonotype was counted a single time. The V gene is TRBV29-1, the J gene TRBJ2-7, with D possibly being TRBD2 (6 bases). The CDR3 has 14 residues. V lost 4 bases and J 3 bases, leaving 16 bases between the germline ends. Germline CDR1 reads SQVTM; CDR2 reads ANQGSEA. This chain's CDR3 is CSVGSSEDIYEQYF. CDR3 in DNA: TGCAGCGTTGGCTCTAGCGAGGATATCTACGAGCAGTACTTC.

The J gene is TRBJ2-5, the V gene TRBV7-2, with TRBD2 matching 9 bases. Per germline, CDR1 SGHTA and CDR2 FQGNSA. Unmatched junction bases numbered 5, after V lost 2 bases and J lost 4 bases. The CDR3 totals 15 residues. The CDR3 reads CASSLWAGGGETQYF. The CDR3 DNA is TGTGCCAGCAGCTTATGGGCGGGAGGGGGAGAGACCCAGTACTTC. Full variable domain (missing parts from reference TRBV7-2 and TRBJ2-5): GAGVSQSPSNKVTEKGKDVELRCDPISGHTALYWYRQSLGQGLEFLIYFQGNSAPDKSGLPSDRFSAERTGGSVSTLTIQRTQQEDSAVYLCASSLWAGGGETQYFGPGTRLLVL.

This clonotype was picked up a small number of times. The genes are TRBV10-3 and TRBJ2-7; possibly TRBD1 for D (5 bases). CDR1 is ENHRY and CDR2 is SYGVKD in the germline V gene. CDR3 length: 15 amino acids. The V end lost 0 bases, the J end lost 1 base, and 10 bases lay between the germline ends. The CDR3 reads CAISESPGISYEQYF. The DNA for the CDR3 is TGTGCCATCAGTGAGTCCCCAGGGATATCCTACGAGCAGTACTTC.

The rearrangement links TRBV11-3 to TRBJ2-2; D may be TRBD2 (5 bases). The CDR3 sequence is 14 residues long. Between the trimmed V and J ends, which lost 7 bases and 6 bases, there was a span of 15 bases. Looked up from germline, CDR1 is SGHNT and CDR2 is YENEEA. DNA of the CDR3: TGTGCCAGCACCCCCCTCTCCGGGGCCGGGGAGCTGTTTTTT. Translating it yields CASTPLSGAGELFF.

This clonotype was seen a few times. The CDR3 DNA sequence: TGTGCCAGCTCACCATTGGCAGACTCACCCCTCCACTTT. Its translation: CASSPLADSPLHF. The gene calls are TRBV18 and TRBJ1-6; D uncertain. V was cut by 2 bases and J by 10 bases, with 9 bases left in between. Germline loops: CDR1 KGHSH, CDR2 LQKENI. CDR3 length equals 13 residues.

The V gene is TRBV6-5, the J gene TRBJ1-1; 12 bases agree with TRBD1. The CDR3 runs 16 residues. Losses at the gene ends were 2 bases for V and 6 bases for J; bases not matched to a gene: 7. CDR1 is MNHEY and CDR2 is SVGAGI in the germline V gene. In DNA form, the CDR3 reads TGTGCCAGCAGTTACGGGGGACAGGGGGCGAGGTCTGAAGCTTTCTTT. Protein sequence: CASSYGGQGARSEAFF.

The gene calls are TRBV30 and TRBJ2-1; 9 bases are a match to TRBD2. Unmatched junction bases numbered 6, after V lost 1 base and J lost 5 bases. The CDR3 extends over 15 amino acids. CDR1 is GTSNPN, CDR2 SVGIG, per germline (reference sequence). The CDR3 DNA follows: TGTGCCTGGAGTGGGGGACTAGCTTTTCACAATGAGCAGTTCTTC. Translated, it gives CAWSGGLAFHNEQFF.

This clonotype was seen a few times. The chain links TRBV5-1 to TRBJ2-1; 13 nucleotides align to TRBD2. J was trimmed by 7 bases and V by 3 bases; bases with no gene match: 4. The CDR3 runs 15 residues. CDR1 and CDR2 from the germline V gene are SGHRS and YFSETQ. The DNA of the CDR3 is TGCGCCAGCAGCTCCTCGGGACTAGCGGGGAATGAGCAGTTCTTC. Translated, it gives CASSSSGLAGNEQFF.

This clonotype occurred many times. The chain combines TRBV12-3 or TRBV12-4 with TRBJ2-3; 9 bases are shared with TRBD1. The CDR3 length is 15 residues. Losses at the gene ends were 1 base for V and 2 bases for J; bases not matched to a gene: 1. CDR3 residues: CASSLGQGVTDTQYF. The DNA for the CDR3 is TGTGCCAGCAGTTTAGGACAGGGGGTCACAGATACGCAGTATTTT.

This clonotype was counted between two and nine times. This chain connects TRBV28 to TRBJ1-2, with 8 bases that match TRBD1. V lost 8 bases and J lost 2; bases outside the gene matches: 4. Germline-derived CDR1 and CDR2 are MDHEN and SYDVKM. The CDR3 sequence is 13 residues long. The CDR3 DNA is TGTGCCAGCGTGACAGGGGTAAACTATGGCTACACCTTC. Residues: CASVTGVNYGYTF.

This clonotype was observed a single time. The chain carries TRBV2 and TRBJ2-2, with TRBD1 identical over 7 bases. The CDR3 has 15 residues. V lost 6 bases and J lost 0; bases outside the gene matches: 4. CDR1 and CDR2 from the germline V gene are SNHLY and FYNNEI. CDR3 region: CASSRQGPNTGELFF. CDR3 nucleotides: TGTGCCAGCAGCAGACAGGGCCCGAACACCGGGGAGCTGTTTTTT.